What follows are 23 T cell receptor beta chains derived from one specimen sequenced in a study of T cell responses to AZD1222 COVID-19 vaccine. Profiling relied on immunoSEQ multiplex PCR, and the TCRdb table lists in-frame clones only, not all of them. The table records about 110,000 clones, 87% of them present only once. The sequenced sample was peripheral blood, obtained on day 0 of AZD1222 vaccination. The receptors originated from an adult in good health.

The chain recombines TRBV28 with TRBJ1-2; D not certain. The CDR3 contains 15 residues. From germline, CDR1 is MDHEN and CDR2 SYDVKM. The V end was cut by 1 base, the J end by 7 bases, with 16 bases between. The CDR3 spells CASSLFRSPFVGYTF. The CDR3 nucleotides read TGTGCCAGCAGTTTATTCCGAAGTCCCTTTGTTGGCTACACCTTC.

By sample fraction, this clone is medium-sized (0.01 to 0.1%). The chain recombines TRBV5-4 with TRBJ2-3; D is possibly TRBD1 (6 bases). Trimming shortened V by 3 bases and J by 3 bases, and 17 bases separated the two germline ends. The CDR3 spans 16 residues. The V gene's germline CDR1 is SGHNT and CDR2 YYREEE (reference sequence). The CDR3 is CASSSPGHDQTDTQYF. CDR3 DNA sequence: TGTGCCAGCAGCTCGCCGGGACACGATCAAACAGATACGCAGTATTTT.

The chain combines TRBV5-5 with TRBJ2-1, with D possibly being TRBD1 or TRBD2 (6 bases each). Germline V CDR1 and CDR2: SGHKS, YYEKEE (reference sequence). This CDR3 spans 16 amino acids. Trimming pared 4 bases from V and 6 bases from J, leaving 20 bases between. The CDR3 DNA reads as TGTGCCAGCAGCCCTGACGAGGGGGGCGCAACCAATGAGCAGTTCTTC. The encoded protein is CASSPDEGGATNEQFF.

The gene calls are TRBV27 and TRBJ1-1; D not resolved. Germline lookup yields CDR1 MNHEY and CDR2 SMNVEV (reference sequence). Trimming took 0 bases from V and 4 from J, leaving 9 bases between them. This CDR3 region has 14 residues. The CDR3: CASSLSGLGTEAFF. The CDR3 bases are TGTGCCAGCAGTTTATCTGGGCTGGGCACTGAAGCTTTCTTT.

This rearrangement joins TRBV2 to TRBJ1-4, with D unclear. V shed 3 bases and J shed 0 bases, with 17 bases lying between them. The CDR3 extends over 18 amino acids. The germline gives CDR1 SNHLY, CDR2 FYNNEI. The chain's CDR3 is CASSDLPPDGATNEKLFF. Written as DNA, the CDR3 is TGTGCCAGCAGTGACCTCCCACCTGACGGTGCAACTAATGAAAAACTGTTTTTT. Drawing the rest from reference TRBV2 and TRBJ1-4, the complete variable domain is EPEVTQTPSHQVTQMGQEVILRCVPISNHLYFYWYRQILGQKVEFLVSFYNNEISEKSEIFDDQFSVERPDGSNFTLKIRSTKLEDSAMYFCASSDLPPDGATNEKLFFGSGTQLSVL.

CDR3 residues: CASSLDSATGYGYTF. Here the CDR3 DNA reads TGTGCCAGCAGCTTAGATTCTGCGACTGGCTATGGCTACACCTTC. V usage is TRBV11-2 and J usage is TRBJ1-2, with D uncertain. The germline V gene encodes CDR1 SGHAT and CDR2 FQNNGV. Trimming shortened V by 0 bases and J by 4 bases, and 12 bases separated the two germline ends. The CDR3 consists of 15 residues. The entire variable domain, with the rest obtained from reference TRBV11-2 and TRBJ1-2, is as follows: EAGVAQSPRYKIIEKRQSVAFWCNPISGHATLYWYQQILGQGPKLLIQFQNNGVVDDSQLPKDRFSAERLKGVDSTLKIQPAKLEDSAVYLCASSLDSATGYGYTFGSGTRLTVV.

This chain joins TRBV28 and TRBJ2-7, with D possibly being TRBD1 or TRBD2 (5 bases each). This CDR3 region has 14 residues. V lost 2 bases and J lost 0, with 8 bases in between. CDR1 is MDHEN, CDR2 SYDVKM, per germline. The CDR3 sequence is CASSLRGASYEQYF. The CDR3 DNA follows: TGTGCCAGCAGTTTACGGGGCGCCTCCTACGAGCAGTACTTC.

The chain carries TRBV7-8 and TRBJ2-2, with 7 bases identical to TRBD2. V lost 2 bases and J lost 3; bases outside the gene matches: 12. From germline, CDR1 is SGHVS and CDR2 FQNEAQ. The CDR3 extends over 18 amino acids. The CDR3 coding sequence is TGTGCCAGCAGCTTATTATCACGGGTTGGGGGGGACACCGGGGAGCTGTTTTTT. Translated: CASSLLSRVGGDTGELFF. Using reference TRBV7-8 and TRBJ2-2 for the parts outside the CDR3, the full variable domain is GAGVSQSPRYKVAKRGQDVALRCDPISGHVSLFWYQQALGQGPEFLTYFQNEAQLDKSGLPSDRFFAERPEGSVSTLKIQRTQQEDSAVYLCASSLLSRVGGDTGELFFGEGSRLTVL.

This clone was counted a few times. The chain uses TRBV5-1 and TRBJ2-3, with no clear D. Germline loops: CDR1 SGHRS, CDR2 YFSETQ. The CDR3 is made up of 13 amino acids. V was trimmed by 0 bases and J by 2 bases, leaving 4 bases between them. CDR3 sequence (DNA): TGCGCCAGCAGCTTGGGGTACACAGATACGCAGTATTTT. Amino acids: CASSLGYTDTQYF.

As regards this clone: Other DNA sequences in this specimen translate into the identical CDR3. CDR3 protein: CASRPGGGYGYTF. The CDR3, as DNA: TGTGCCAGTAGACCCGGGGGCGGCTATGGCTACACCTTC. The chain links TRBV19 to TRBJ1-2; tentatively, D is TRBD1 (6 bases). The CDR3 sequence is 13 residues long. Looked up from germline, CDR1 is LNHDA and CDR2 is SQIVND (reference sequence). V lost 6 bases and J lost 4, with 12 bases in between.

CDR3 sequence (DNA): TGTGCCAGCAGTGAAGTTGAAGCGGGGTCAGTTACGCAGTATTTT. It encodes CASSEVEAGSVTQYF. J is TRBJ2-3 and V is TRBV2; 7 nucleotides line up with TRBD2. With V trimmed by 1 base and J by 8 bases, 9 bases remained unmatched. In germline, CDR1 is SNHLY, CDR2 FYNNEI. The CDR3 loop spans 15 amino acids. Using reference TRBV2 and TRBJ2-3 for the parts outside the CDR3, the full variable domain is EPEVTQTPSHQVTQMGQEVILRCVPISNHLYFYWYRQILGQKVEFLVSFYNNEISEKSEIFDDQFSVERPDGSNFTLKIRSTKLEDSAMYFCASSEVEAGSVTQYFGPGTRLTVL.

The chain combines TRBV5-1 with TRBJ1-2; possible D gene TRBD1, 6 bases. Trimming removed 5 bases at V and 7 bases at J, with 18 bases between. The V gene's germline CDR1 is SGHRS and CDR2 YFSETQ. This CDR3 contains 14 residues. The CDR3 bases are TGCGCCAGCAGTTCAGACAGGCTGGCGGGTGGCTACACCTTC. Protein product: CASSSDRLAGGYTF.

The chain carries TRBV6-5 and TRBJ1-6; D unresolved. The CDR3 has 12 residues. Trimming stripped 7 bases from V and 10 bases from J, with 11 bases between. The V gene's germline CDR1 is MNHEY and CDR2 SVGAGI. CDR3: CASIAEASPLHF. The CDR3 nucleotides are TGTGCCAGCATCGCGGAGGCCTCACCCCTCCACTTT.

The genes are TRBV7-2 and TRBJ2-7; D is undetermined. Trimming left V 6 bases short and J 7 bases short, with 22 bases between. The CDR3 length is 15 residues. Germline CDR1 reads SGHTA; CDR2 reads FQGNSA. CDR3 protein: CASSFKIKGSREQYF. The CDR3 DNA is TGTGCCAGCAGTTTCAAGATCAAGGGATCGCGGGAGCAGTACTTC.

V is TRBV27 and J is TRBJ2-5, with D perhaps TRBD2 (6 bases). Trimming pared 7 bases from V and 1 base from J, leaving 7 bases between. Germline assignment: CDR1 MNHEY and CDR2 SMNVEV (reference sequence). The CDR3 has 12 amino acids. CDR3 DNA sequence: TGTGCCAGCACCGGGAGCCAAGAGACCCAGTACTTC. Translation gives CASTGSQETQYF.

The chain combines TRBV4-3 with TRBJ1-4; D possibly corresponds to TRBD1 (5 bases). Germline-derived CDR1 and CDR2 are LGHNA and YSLEER. V was trimmed by 0 bases and J by 4 bases, leaving 12 bases between them. CDR3 length: 16 residues. CDR3 coding DNA: TGCGCCAGCAGCCAAGATCTGCAGGGCTATAATGAAAAACTGTTTTTT. Translation: CASSQDLQGYNEKLFF.

This chain connects TRBV19 to TRBJ2-4; 10 bases map to TRBD1. V lost 5 bases to trimming and J lost 2 bases; unmatched junction nucleotides: 12. Germline V gene data show CDR1 as LNHDA and CDR2 as SQIVND (reference sequence). The CDR3 sequence is 18 residues long. This chain's CDR3 is CASSSLGRTGGSKNIQYF. The CDR3 region has the DNA TGTGCCAGTAGTTCTCTGGGCAGGACAGGGGGATCCAAAAACATTCAGTACTTC. Supplemented by reference TRBV19 and TRBJ2-4, the full variable domain reads DGGITQSPKYLFRKEGQNVTLSCEQNLNHDAMYWYRQDPGQGLRLIYYSQIVNDFQKGDIAEGYSVSREKKESFPLTVTSAQKNPTAFYLCASSSLGRTGGSKNIQYFGAGTRLSVL.

This clone was detected once. The V and J genes are TRBV20-1 and TRBJ1-2; D is unresolved. Germline CDR1 DFQATT, CDR2 SNEGSKA (reference sequence). The CDR3 runs 11 residues. Trimming removed 0 bases at V and 6 bases at J, with 5 bases between. CDR3 amino acids: CSARDLDGYTF. The CDR3 DNA sequence: TGCAGTGCTAGAGATCTCGATGGCTACACCTTC.

This chain joins TRBV19 and TRBJ1-1, with D hard to call. Germline CDR1 is LNHDA and CDR2 is SQIVND (reference sequence). The CDR3 spans 12 residues. The V gene lost 5 bases and the J gene lost 4 bases, with 8 bases spanning the gap. The CDR3 reads CASSFLGTEAFF. For the CDR3, the DNA is TGTGCCAGTAGTTTCTTGGGCACTGAAGCTTTCTTT.

The genes are TRBV7-9 and TRBJ2-2; D is undetermined. Germline assignment: CDR1 SEHNR and CDR2 FQNEAQ (reference sequence). V lost 2 bases to trimming and J lost 3 bases, with 13 bases between them. The CDR3 spans 16 residues. CDR3 region: CASSLYGLKYTGELFF. DNA for the CDR3: TGTGCCAGCAGCTTATACGGTCTAAAGTACACCGGGGAGCTGTTTTTT. The whole variable domain, filled in from reference TRBV7-9 and TRBJ2-2, reads DTGVSQNPRHKITKRGQNVTFRCDPISEHNRLYWYRQTLGQGPEFLTYFQNEAQLEKSRLLSDRFSAERPKGSFSTLEIQRTEQGDSAMYLCASSLYGLKYTGELFFGEGSRLTVL.

V usage is TRBV9 and J usage is TRBJ1-5; 10 bases are shared with TRBD1. J gave up 2 bases and V 4 bases, and 6 bases lay outside the gene matches. The CDR3 sequence is 16 residues long. Looked up from germline, CDR1 is SGDLS and CDR2 is YYNGEE. The CDR3 loop is CASSRTGTGGNQPQHF. The CDR3 region has the DNA TGTGCCAGCAGCCGAACCGGGACAGGGGGCAATCAGCCCCAGCATTTT. The variable domain in full, with the rest retrieved from reference TRBV9 and TRBJ1-5, is DSGVTQTPKHLITATGQRVTLRCSPRSGDLSVYWYQQSLDQGLQFLIQYYNGEERAKGNILERFSAQQFPDLHSELNLSSLELGDSALYFCASSRTGTGGNQPQHFGDGTRLSIL.

The chain carries TRBV28 and TRBJ2-7; TRBD1 aligns across 8 bases. Per the germline V gene, CDR1 is MDHEN and CDR2 is SYDVKM. There are 14 residues in the CDR3. The V and J ends lost 6 bases and 2 bases, in that order; junction bases with no gene match: 6. The CDR3 nucleotides read TGTGCCAGCAGCCTGGGACAGGCAGCCTACGAGCAGTACTTC. Its translation is CASSLGQAAYEQYF.

The chain joins TRBV6-6 to TRBJ2-1; TRBD2 aligns across 8 bases. The length of the CDR3 is 13 residues. Germline CDR1 reads MNHNY; CDR2 reads SVGAGI (reference sequence). After removal of 10 bases from V and 1 base from J, the junction contained 3 bases not matched to a gene. The DNA for the CDR3 is TGTGCCACGGGAGGGGGATCCTACAATGAGCAGTTCTTC. Residues: CATGGGSYNEQFF.